The TCR beta chain described here comes from a study of blood T cells in healthy people across ages. Findings and caveats of the study: Since the PBMCs were unsorted, naive and antigen-experienced cells could not be conclusively compared. A roughly linear fall in TCR beta diversity per million T cells was seen with increasing age. Among long-lived donors, naive CD4+ cells were more numerous and diversity higher than in aged donors.

This clonotype has a handful of counts. Its antigen is as yet unknown. Using a J-beta primer mix together with a sample-barcoded 5' primer, a second PCR was run for about 6 to 12 cycles. Per sample, CDR3-containing paired-end reads numbered at least 2.5 million. TCRdb re-called the 5' RACE reads through MiXCR, storing one row per CDR3 protein. The sample lists approximately 1.5 million distinct CDR3 sequences; 40% to 45% were seen once. The CDR3 sequence is 12 residues long. Trimming stripped 2 bases from V and 3 bases from J, with 4 bases between. CDR1 is MNHEY and CDR2 is SVGEGT in the germline V gene.

This receptor was taken from a woman between 18 and 30 years old in good health. What was sequenced was blood. The chain recombines TRBV6-2 or TRBV6-3 with TRBJ2-5; no reliable D call. The CDR3 is CASSYPEETQYF. The CDR3 DNA is TGTGCCAGCAGTTACCCCGAAGAGACCCAGTACTTC.